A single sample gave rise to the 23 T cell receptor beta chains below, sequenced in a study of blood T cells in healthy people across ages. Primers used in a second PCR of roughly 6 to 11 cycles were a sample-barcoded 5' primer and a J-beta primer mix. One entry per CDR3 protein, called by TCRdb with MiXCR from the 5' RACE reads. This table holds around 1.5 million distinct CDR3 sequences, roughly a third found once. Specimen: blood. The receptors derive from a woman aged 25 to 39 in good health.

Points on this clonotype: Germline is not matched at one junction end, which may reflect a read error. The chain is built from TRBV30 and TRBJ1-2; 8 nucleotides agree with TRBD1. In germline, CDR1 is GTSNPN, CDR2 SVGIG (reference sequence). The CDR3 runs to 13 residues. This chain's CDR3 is CAGRYQGAYGYTF. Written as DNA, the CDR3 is TGTGCCGGGAGGTACCAGGGGGCCTACGGCTACACCTTC.

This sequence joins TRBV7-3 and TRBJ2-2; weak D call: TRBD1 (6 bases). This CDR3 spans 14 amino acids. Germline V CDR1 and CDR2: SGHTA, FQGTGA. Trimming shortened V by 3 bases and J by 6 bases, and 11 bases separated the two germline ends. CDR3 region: CASSLGAMSGELFF. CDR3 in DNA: TGTGCCAGCAGCTTGGGGGCGATGTCCGGGGAGCTGTTTTTT.

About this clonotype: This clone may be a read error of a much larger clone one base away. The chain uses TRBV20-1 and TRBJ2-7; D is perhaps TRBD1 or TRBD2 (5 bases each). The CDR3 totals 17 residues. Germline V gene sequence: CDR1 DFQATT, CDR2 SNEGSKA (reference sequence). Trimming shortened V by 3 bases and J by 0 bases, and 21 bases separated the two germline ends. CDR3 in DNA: TGCAGTGCTAGGGACGATGGGGGTCCCCTTAGCTCCTACGAGCAGTACTTC. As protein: CSARDDGGPLSSYEQYF.

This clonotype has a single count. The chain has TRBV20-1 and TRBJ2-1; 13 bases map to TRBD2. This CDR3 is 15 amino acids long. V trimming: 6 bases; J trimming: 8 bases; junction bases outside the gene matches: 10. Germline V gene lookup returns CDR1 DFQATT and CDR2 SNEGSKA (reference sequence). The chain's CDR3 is CSAKKTSGRPHEQFF. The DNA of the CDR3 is TGCAGTGCCAAAAAGACTAGCGGGAGGCCCCATGAGCAGTTCTTC.

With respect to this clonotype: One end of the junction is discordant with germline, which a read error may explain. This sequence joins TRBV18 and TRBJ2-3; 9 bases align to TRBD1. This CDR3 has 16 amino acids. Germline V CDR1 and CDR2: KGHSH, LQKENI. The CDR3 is CASSPPNRGQTDTQYF. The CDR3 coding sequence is TGCGCCAGCTCACCACCGAACAGGGGGCAGACAGATACGCAGTATTTT.

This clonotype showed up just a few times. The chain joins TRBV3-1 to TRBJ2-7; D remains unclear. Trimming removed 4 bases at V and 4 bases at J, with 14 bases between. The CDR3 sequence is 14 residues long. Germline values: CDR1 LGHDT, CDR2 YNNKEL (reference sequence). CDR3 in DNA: TGTGCCAGCAGCCGGACGATAGAGCCTTACGAGCAGTACTTC. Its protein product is CASSRTIEPYEQYF.

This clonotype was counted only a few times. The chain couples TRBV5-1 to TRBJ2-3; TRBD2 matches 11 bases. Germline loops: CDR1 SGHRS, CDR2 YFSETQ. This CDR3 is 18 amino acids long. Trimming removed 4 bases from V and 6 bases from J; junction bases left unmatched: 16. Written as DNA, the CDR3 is TGCGCCAGCAGCCACCTGCCAGCCCCTAGCGGGGGGCTTGATACGCAGTATTTT. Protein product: CASSHLPAPSGGLDTQYF.

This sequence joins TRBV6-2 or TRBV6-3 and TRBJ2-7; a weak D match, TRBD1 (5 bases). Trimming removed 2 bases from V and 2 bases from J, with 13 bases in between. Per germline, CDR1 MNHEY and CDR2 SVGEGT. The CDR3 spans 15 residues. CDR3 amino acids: CASSYRGLPTYEQYF. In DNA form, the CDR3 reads TGTGCCAGCAGTTACAGGGGTCTACCAACCTACGAGCAGTACTTC.

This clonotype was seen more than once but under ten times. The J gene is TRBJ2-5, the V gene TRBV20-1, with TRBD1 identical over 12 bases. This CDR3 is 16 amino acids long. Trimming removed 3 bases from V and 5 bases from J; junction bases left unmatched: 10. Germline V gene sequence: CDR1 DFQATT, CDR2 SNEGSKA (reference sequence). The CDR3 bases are TGCAGTGCTAGCAGCCCGGGACAGGGGGCGAGGGAGACCCAGTACTTC. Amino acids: CSASSPGQGARETQYF.

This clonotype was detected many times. CDR3 region: CSVGQGPTYEQYF. Written as DNA, the CDR3 is TGCAGCGTTGGGCAGGGCCCTACCTACGAGCAGTACTTC. This sequence joins TRBV29-1 and TRBJ2-7; TRBD1 is a possible D gene (5 bases). The CDR3 runs to 13 residues. In germline, CDR1 is SQVTM, CDR2 ANQGSEA. V shed 4 bases and J shed 2 bases, with 12 bases lying between them.

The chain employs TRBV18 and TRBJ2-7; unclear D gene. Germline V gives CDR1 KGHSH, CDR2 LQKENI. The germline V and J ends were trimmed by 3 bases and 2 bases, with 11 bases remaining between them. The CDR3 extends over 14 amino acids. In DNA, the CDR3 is TGTGCCAGCTCACCCGCACAGACCCCCTACGAGCAGTACTTC. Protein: CASSPAQTPYEQYF.

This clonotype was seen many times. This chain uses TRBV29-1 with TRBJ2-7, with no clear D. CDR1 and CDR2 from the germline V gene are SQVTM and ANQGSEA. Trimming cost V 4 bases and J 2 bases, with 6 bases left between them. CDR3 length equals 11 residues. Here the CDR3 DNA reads TGCAGCGTTGTCACTACCTACGAGCAGTACTTC. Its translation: CSVVTTYEQYF.

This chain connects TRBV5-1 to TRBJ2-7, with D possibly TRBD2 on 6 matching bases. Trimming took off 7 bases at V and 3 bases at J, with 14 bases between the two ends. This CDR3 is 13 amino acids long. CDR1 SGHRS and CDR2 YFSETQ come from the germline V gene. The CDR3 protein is CASHDGSFYEQYF. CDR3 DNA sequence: TGCGCCAGCCACGACGGGAGCTTCTACGAGCAGTACTTC.

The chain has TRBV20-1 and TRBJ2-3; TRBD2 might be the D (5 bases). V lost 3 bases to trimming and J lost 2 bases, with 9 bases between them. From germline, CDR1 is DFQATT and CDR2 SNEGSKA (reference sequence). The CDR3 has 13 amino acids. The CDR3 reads CSASWEFTDTQYF. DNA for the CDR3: TGCAGTGCTAGTTGGGAGTTCACAGATACGCAGTATTTT.

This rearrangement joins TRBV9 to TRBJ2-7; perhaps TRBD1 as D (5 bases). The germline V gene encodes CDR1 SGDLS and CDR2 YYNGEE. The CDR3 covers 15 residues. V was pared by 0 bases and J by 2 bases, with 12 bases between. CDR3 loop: CASSVGVGPTYEQYF. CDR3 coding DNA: TGTGCCAGCAGCGTAGGTGTGGGGCCCACCTACGAGCAGTACTTC. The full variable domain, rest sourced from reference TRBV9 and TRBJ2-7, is DSGVTQTPKHLITATGQRVTLRCSPRSGDLSVYWYQQSLDQGLQFLIQYYNGEERAKGNILERFSAQQFPDLHSELNLSSLELGDSALYFCASSVGVGPTYEQYFGPGTRLTVT.

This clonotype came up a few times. This CDR3 reads CAISVGAGLTRETQYF. Here the CDR3 DNA reads TGTGCCATCAGTGTCGGGGCCGGTTTGACTCGAGAGACCCAGTACTTC. The chain employs TRBV10-3 and TRBJ2-5, with D possibly called TRBD1 or TRBD2 (5 bases each). Per the germline V gene, CDR1 is ENHRY and CDR2 is SYGVKD. The V end lost 4 bases, the J end lost 4 bases, and 19 bases lay between the germline ends. CDR3 length equals 16 residues.

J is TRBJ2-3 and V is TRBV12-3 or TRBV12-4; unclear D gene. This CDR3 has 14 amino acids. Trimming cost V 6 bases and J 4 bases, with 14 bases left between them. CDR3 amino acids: CASSSEGRADTQYF. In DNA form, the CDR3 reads TGTGCCAGCAGCTCCGAAGGAAGGGCAGATACGCAGTATTTT.

CDR3 amino acids: CASSVDSYNSPLHF. CDR3 DNA: TGTGCCAGCAGCGTGGACTCCTATAATTCACCCCTCCACTTT. V usage is TRBV9 and J usage is TRBJ1-6; D uncertain. With 2 bases removed from V and 0 bases from J, the gap between germline ends came to 3 bases. The CDR3 length is 14 residues. Germline V lookup: CDR1 SGDLS, CDR2 YYNGEE.

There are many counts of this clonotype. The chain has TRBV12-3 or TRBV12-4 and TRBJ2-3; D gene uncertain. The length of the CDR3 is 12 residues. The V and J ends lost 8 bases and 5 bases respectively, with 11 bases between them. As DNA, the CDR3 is TGTGCCAGCTCCCGAGTTGTAGATACGCAGTATTTT. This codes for CASSRVVDTQYF.

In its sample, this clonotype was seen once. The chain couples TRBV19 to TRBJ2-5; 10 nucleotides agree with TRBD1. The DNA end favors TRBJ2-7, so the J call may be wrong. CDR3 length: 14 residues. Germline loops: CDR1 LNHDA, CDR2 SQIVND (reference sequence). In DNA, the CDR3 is TGTGCCAGCGCCCCGGGACAGGGGCTTGGCGAGCAGTACTTC. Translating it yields CASAPGQGLGEQYF.

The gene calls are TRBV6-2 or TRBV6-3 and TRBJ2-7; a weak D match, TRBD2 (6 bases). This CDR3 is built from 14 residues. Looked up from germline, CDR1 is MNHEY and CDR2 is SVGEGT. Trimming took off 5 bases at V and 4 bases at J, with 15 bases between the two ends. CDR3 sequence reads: CASSRRGGPYEQYF. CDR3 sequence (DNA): TGTGCCAGCAGTCGGAGGGGCGGGCCATACGAGCAGTACTTC.

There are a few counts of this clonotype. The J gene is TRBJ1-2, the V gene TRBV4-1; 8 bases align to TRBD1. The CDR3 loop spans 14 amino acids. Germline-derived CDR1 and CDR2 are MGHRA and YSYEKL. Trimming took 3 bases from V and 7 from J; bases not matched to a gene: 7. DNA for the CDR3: TGCGCCAGCAGCCACTCGGACAGGGAGGGTGGCTACACCTTC. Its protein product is CASSHSDREGGYTF.

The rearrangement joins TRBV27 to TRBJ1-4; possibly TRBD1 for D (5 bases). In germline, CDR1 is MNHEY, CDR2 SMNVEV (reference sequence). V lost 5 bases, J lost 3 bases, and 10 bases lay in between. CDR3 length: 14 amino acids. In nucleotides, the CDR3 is TGTGCCAGCAGTGGGGCGGGGTCTAATGAAAAACTGTTTTTT. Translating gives CASSGAGSNEKLFF.